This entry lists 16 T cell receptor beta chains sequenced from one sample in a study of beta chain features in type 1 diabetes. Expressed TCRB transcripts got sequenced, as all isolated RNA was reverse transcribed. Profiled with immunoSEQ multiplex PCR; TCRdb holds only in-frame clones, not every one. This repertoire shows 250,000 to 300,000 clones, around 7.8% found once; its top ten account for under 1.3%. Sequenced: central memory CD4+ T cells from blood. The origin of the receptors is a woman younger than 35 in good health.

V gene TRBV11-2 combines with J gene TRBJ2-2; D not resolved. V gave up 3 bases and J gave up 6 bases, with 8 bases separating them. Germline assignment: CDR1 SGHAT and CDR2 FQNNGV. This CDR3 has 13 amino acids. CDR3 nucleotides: TGTGCCAGCAGCTTTATGGAAGCCGGGGAGCTGTTTTTT. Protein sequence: CASSFMEAGELFF.

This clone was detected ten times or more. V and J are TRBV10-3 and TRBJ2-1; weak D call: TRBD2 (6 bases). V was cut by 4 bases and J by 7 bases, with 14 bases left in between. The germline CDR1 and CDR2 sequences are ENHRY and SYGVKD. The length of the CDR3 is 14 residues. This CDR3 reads CAISGPGAGNEQFF. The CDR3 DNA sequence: TGTGCCATCAGTGGCCCCGGCGCGGGGAATGAGCAGTTCTTC.

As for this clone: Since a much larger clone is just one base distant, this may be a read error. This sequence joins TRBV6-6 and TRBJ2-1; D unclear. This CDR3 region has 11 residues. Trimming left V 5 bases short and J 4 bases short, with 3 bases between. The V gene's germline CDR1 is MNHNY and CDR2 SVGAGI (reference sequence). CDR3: CASSPYNEQFF. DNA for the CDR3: TGTGCCAGCAGTCCATACAATGAGCAGTTCTTC.

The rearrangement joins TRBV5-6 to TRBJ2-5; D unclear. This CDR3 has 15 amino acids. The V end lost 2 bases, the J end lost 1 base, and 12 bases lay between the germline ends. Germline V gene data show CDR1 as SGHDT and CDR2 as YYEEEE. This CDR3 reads CASSFTTTLQETQYF. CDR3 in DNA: TGTGCCAGCAGCTTTACAACCACTCTCCAAGAGACCCAGTACTTC.

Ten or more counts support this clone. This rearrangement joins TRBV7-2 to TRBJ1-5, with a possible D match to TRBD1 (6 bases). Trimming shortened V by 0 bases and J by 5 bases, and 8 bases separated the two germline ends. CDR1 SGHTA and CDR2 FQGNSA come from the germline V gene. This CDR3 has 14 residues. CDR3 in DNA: TGTGCCAGCAGCTTAGCGGGGGGCTATCAGCCCCAGCATTTT. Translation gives CASSLAGGYQPQHF.

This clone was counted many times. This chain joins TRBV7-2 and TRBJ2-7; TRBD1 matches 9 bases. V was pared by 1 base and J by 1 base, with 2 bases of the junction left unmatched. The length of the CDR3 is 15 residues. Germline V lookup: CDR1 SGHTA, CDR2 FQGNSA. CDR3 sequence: CASSLVGTGSYEQYF. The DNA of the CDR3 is TGTGCCAGCAGCTTAGTGGGGACAGGGTCCTACGAGCAGTACTTC. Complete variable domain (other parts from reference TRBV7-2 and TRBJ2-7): GAGVSQSPSNKVTEKGKDVELRCDPISGHTALYWYRQSLGQGLEFLIYFQGNSAPDKSGLPSDRFSAERTGGSVSTLTIQRTQQEDSAVYLCASSLVGTGSYEQYFGPGTRLTVT.

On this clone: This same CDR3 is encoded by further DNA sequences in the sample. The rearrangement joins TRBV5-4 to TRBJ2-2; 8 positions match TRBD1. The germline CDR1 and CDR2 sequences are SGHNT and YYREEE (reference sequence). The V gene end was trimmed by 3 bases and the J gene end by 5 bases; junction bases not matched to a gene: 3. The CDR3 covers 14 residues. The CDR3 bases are TGTGCCAGCAGCTATTACAGGGGGACCGGGGAGCTGTTTTTT. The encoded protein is CASSYYRGTGELFF.

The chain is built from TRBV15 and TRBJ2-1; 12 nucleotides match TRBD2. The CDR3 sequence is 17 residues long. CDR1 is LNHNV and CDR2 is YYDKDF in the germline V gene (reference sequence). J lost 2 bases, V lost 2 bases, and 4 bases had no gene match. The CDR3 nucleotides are TGTGCCACCAGCAGACCCTCTAGCGGGGGGGCCTACAATGAGCAGTTCTTC. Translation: CATSRPSSGGAYNEQFF.

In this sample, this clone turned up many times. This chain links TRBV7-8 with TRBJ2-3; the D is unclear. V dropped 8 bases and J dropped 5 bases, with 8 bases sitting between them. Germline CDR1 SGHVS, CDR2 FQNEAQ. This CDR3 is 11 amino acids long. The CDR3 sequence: CASASLDTQYF. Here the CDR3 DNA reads TGTGCCAGCGCTTCCCTAGATACGCAGTATTTT.

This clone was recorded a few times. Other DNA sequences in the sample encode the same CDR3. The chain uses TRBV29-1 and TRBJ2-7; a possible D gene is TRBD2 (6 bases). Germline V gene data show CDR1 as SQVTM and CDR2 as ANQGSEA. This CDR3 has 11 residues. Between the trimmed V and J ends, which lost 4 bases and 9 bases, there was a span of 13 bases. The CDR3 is CSVADGGRQYV. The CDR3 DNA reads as TGCAGCGTTGCCGACGGGGGTCGGCAGTACGTC.

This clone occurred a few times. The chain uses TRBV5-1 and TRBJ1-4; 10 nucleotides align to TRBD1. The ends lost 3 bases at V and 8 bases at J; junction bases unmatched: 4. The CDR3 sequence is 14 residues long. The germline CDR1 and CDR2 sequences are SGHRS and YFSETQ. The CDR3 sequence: CASSSTGGEEKLFF. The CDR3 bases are TGCGCCAGCAGCTCGACAGGGGGCGAGGAAAAACTGTTTTTT.

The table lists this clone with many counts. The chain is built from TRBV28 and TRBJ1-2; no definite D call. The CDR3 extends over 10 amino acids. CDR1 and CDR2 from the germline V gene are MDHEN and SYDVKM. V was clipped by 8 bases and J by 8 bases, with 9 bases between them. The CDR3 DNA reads TGTGCCAGCGGTACACTCGGCTACACCTTC. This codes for CASGTLGYTF.

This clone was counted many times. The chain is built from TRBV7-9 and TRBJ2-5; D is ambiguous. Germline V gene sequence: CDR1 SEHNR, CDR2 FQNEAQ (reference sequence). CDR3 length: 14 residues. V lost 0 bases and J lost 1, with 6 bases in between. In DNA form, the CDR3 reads TGTGCCAGCAGCTTAGCGGGGTCCCAAGAGACCCAGTACTTC. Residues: CASSLAGSQETQYF.

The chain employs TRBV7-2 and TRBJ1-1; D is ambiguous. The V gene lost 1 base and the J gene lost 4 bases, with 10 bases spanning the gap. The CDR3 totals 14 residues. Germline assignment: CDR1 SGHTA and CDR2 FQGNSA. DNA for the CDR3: TGTGCCAGCAGCTTAGGGCGCAGCCTCACTGAAGCTTTCTTT. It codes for CASSLGRSLTEAFF.

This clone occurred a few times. As DNA, the CDR3 is TGTGCCAGCTCACCACCAGGGTGGGACATTCAGTACTTC. This encodes CASSPPGWDIQYF. The genes are TRBV18 and TRBJ2-4; D gene unclear. Per germline, CDR1 KGHSH and CDR2 LQKENI. This CDR3 is built from 13 residues. V dropped 0 bases and J dropped 8 bases, with 8 bases sitting between them.

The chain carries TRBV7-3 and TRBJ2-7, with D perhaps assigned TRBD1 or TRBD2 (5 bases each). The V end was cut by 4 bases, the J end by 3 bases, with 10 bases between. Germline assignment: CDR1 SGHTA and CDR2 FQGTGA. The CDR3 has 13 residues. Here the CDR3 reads CASSSGAGYEQYF. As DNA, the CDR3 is TGTGCCAGCAGCTCCGGGGCGGGCTACGAGCAGTACTTC.